This entry lists 20 T cell receptor beta chains sequenced from one sample in a study of T cells in tuberculosis. The method was immunoSEQ multiplex PCR; TCRdb's version includes in-frame clones alone and lacks a portion of them. The table includes about 28,000 clones, nearly 90% detected once. Sequencing was done on a sample of PBMCs. The receptors originated from a donor between 10 and 35 years old with latent tuberculosis or without tuberculosis infection.

V usage is TRBV9 and J usage is TRBJ2-5; D possibly corresponds to TRBD1 (6 bases). The V end was cut by 3 bases, the J end by 0 bases, with 9 bases between. This CDR3 comprises 14 residues. Germline loops: CDR1 SGDLS, CDR2 YYNGEE. CDR3 coding DNA: TGTGCCAGCAGCGGAAGACAGGACCAAGAGACCCAGTACTTC. Translated, it gives CASSGRQDQETQYF.

V gene TRBV11-1 combines with J gene TRBJ2-3, with D tentatively TRBD1 (5 bases). The CDR3 is 12 amino acids. V lost 4 bases and J lost 3, with 5 bases in between. The germline CDR1 and CDR2 sequences are SGHAT and FQDESV (reference sequence). The CDR3 sequence is CASSSGTDTQYF. The DNA for the CDR3 is TGTGCCAGCAGCTCAGGGACAGATACGCAGTATTTT.

CDR3 residues: CASSSSGRTDTQYF. For the CDR3, the DNA is TGTGCCAGCAGCTCTAGCGGTCGCACAGATACGCAGTATTTT. The chain combines TRBV11-3 with TRBJ2-3, with 7 bases that match TRBD2. The V and J ends lost 4 bases and 1 base, in that order; junction bases with no gene match: 2. The CDR3 extends over 14 amino acids. Per germline, CDR1 SGHNT and CDR2 YENEEA. The complete variable domain, with remaining parts taken from reference TRBV11-3 and TRBJ2-3, reads EAGVVQSPRYKIIEKKQPVAFWCNPISGHNTLYWYLQNLGQGPELLIRYENEEAVDDSQLPKDRFSAERLKGVDSTLKIQPAELGDSAVYLCASSSSGRTDTQYFGPGTRLTVL.

The rearrangement joins TRBV5-1 to TRBJ2-3; TRBD2 aligns across 15 bases. Germline CDR1 and CDR2: SGHRS and YFSETQ. V shed 1 base, J shed 5 bases, and the junction held 8 bases outside the gene matches. CDR3 length: 18 residues. CDR3 protein: CASSLPGLAGGFRDTQYF. As DNA, the CDR3 is TGCGCCAGCAGCTTGCCCGGACTAGCGGGGGGGTTCCGAGATACGCAGTATTTT.

In this sample, this clone turned up once. The chain recombines TRBV4-1 with TRBJ2-1; no clear D. CDR1 is MGHRA and CDR2 is YSYEKL in the germline V gene. CDR3 length: 13 residues. V dropped 0 bases and J dropped 12 bases, with 12 bases sitting between them. Here the CDR3 reads CASSQDLVLRQFF. The CDR3, as DNA: TGCGCCAGCAGCCAAGATCTAGTGTTGAGGCAGTTCTTC.

The rearrangement links TRBV6-5 to TRBJ1-1; the D gene is possibly TRBD1 (6 bases). V lost 1 base and J 1 base, leaving 7 bases between the germline ends. Germline lookup yields CDR1 MNHEY and CDR2 SVGAGI. This CDR3 is 14 amino acids long. CDR3 nucleotide sequence: TGTGCCAGCAGTTACTGGGGACAGAACACTGAAGCTTTCTTT. Amino acid sequence: CASSYWGQNTEAFF.

The J gene is TRBJ2-7, the V gene TRBV11-2, with a tentative D call TRBD1 (6 bases). The germline V gene encodes CDR1 SGHAT and CDR2 FQNNGV. V was cut by 3 bases and J by 0 bases, with 15 bases left in between. CDR3 length equals 16 residues. The CDR3 is CASSFLSQGSSYEQYF. CDR3 DNA: TGTGCCAGCAGCTTCCTCTCACAGGGATCCTCCTACGAGCAGTACTTC.

The chain has TRBV7-3 and TRBJ2-5; 14 nucleotides agree with TRBD2. The J segment lost 2 bases and the V segment lost 6 bases, leaving 5 bases of the junction unmatched. The germline V gene has CDR1 SGHTA and CDR2 FQGTGA. The CDR3 consists of 16 residues. CDR3: CASSPGLAGGQETQYF. CDR3 bases: TGTGCCAGCAGTCCCGGACTAGCGGGGGGACAAGAGACCCAGTACTTC. Looking up the rest from reference TRBV7-3 and TRBJ2-5 gives the full variable domain: GAGVSQTPSNKVTEKGKYVELRCDPISGHTALYWYRQSLGQGPEFLIYFQGTGAADDSGLPNDRFFAVRPEGSVSTLKIQRTERGDSAVYLCASSPGLAGGQETQYFGPGTRLLVL.

This chain joins TRBV5-4 and TRBJ1-2, with 7 bases matching TRBD1. CDR1 and CDR2 (germline): SGHNT, YYREEE (reference sequence). Trimming at V came to 3 bases and at J to 1 base, leaving 6 bases not matched to a gene. There are 15 residues in the CDR3. The CDR3 protein is CASSWGQTHNYGYTF. The CDR3 nucleotides are TGTGCCAGCAGCTGGGGACAGACACATAACTATGGCTACACCTTC.

This chain connects TRBV18 to TRBJ2-5; 10 bases map to TRBD1. The CDR3 sequence is 15 residues long. Germline lookup yields CDR1 KGHSH and CDR2 LQKENI. The V and J ends lost 5 bases and 5 bases, in that order; junction bases with no gene match: 8. Written as DNA, the CDR3 is TGTGCCAGCTCAGCCCGGGACAGGGGCGGGGAGACCCAGTACTTC. The encoded protein is CASSARDRGGETQYF. Full variable domain (missing parts from reference TRBV18 and TRBJ2-5): NAGVMQNPRHLVRRRGQEARLRCSPMKGHSHVYWYRQLPEEGLKFMVYLQKENIIDESGMPKERFSAEFPKEGPSILRIQQVVRGDSAAYFCASSARDRGGETQYFGPGTRLLVL.

The rearrangement uses TRBV2 and TRBJ2-1; D gene uncertain. The CDR3 runs to 14 residues. Trimming left V 1 base short and J 8 bases short, with 12 bases between. Germline CDR1 SNHLY, CDR2 FYNNEI. Here the CDR3 reads CASSEGRGPDEQFF. The CDR3 nucleotides read TGTGCCAGCAGTGAAGGACGAGGCCCGGATGAGCAGTTCTTC.

V is TRBV27 and J is TRBJ1-1, with D possibly TRBD1 on 6 matching bases. Looked up from germline, CDR1 is MNHEY and CDR2 is SMNVEV (reference sequence). The CDR3 has 14 residues. Trimming took off 3 bases at V and 1 base at J, with 9 bases between the two ends. The CDR3 here is CASSLGHGNTEAFF. The CDR3 DNA is TGTGCCAGCAGTTTGGGACACGGGAACACTGAAGCTTTCTTT.

The chain is built from TRBV4-1 and TRBJ2-3; 10 nucleotides align to TRBD2. In germline, CDR1 is MGHRA, CDR2 YSYEKL. CDR3 size: 16 residues. The V gene end was trimmed by 4 bases and the J gene end by 0 bases; junction bases not matched to a gene: 4. The CDR3, as DNA: TGCGCCAGCAGCCCACTAGCGGGGACTAGCACAGATACGCAGTATTTT. Translation gives CASSPLAGTSTDTQYF.

The genes are TRBV4-1 and TRBJ2-3; no clear D. Germline-derived CDR1 and CDR2 are MGHRA and YSYEKL. V lost 2 bases and J 0 bases, leaving 12 bases between the germline ends. The CDR3 is 16 amino acids. This CDR3 reads CASSQQSLPSTDTQYF. CDR3 sequence (DNA): TGCGCCAGCAGCCAACAATCACTTCCTAGCACAGATACGCAGTATTTT.

This rearrangement joins TRBV5-4 to TRBJ2-3; 9 bases align to TRBD2. This CDR3 comprises 15 residues. Germline V gene sequence: CDR1 SGHNT, CDR2 YYREEE (reference sequence). J gave up 6 bases and V 4 bases, and 9 bases lay outside the gene matches. CDR3 protein: CASSGRGGLSDTQYF. The CDR3 DNA is TGTGCCAGCAGCGGGCGGGGGGGCCTGTCGGATACGCAGTATTTT.

The V call is TRBV9, the J call TRBJ2-7; D might be TRBD1 (5 bases). V shed 3 bases and J shed 2 bases, with 12 bases lying between them. The length of the CDR3 is 14 residues. Germline V gene sequence: CDR1 SGDLS, CDR2 YYNGEE. The chain's CDR3 is CASSAQGSTYEQYF. CDR3 in DNA: TGTGCCAGCAGCGCGCAGGGTAGTACCTACGAGCAGTACTTC.

J is TRBJ1-1 and V is TRBV5-1; D not resolved. The germline V gene has CDR1 SGHRS and CDR2 YFSETQ. CDR3 length: 16 amino acids. The V gene lost 4 bases and the J gene lost 0 bases, with 16 bases spanning the gap. The CDR3 DNA is TGCGCCAGCAGCCCGAGCGGACGGACTATGAACACTGAAGCTTTCTTT. It is translated as CASSPSGRTMNTEAFF.

This clone occurred a few times. The V call is TRBV27, the J call TRBJ1-2; D unclear. The CDR3 is 13 amino acids. Germline values: CDR1 MNHEY, CDR2 SMNVEV (reference sequence). Trimming stripped 5 bases from V and 4 bases from J, with 11 bases between. The chain's CDR3 is CASSPGFVYGYTF. The DNA for the CDR3 is TGTGCCAGCAGTCCCGGTTTCGTCTATGGCTACACCTTC.

DNA of the CDR3: TGCGCCAGCAGCTTGGCGGGGGGCGGGAATGAGCAGTTCTTC. It yields the protein CASSLAGGGNEQFF. The V gene is TRBV5-1, the J gene TRBJ2-1; tentatively, D is TRBD2 (7 bases). V was shortened by 0 bases and J by 7 bases, with 11 bases between the two germline ends. CDR3 length: 14 residues. Germline CDR1 and CDR2: SGHRS and YFSETQ.

This chain connects TRBV5-1 to TRBJ1-2; the D is unclear. Trimming removed 0 bases at V and 5 bases at J, with 8 bases between. CDR1 is SGHRS and CDR2 is YFSETQ in the germline V gene. CDR3 length equals 13 residues. The CDR3 spells CASSLDKPYGYTF. Here the CDR3 DNA reads TGCGCCAGCAGCTTGGACAAACCGTATGGCTACACCTTC.